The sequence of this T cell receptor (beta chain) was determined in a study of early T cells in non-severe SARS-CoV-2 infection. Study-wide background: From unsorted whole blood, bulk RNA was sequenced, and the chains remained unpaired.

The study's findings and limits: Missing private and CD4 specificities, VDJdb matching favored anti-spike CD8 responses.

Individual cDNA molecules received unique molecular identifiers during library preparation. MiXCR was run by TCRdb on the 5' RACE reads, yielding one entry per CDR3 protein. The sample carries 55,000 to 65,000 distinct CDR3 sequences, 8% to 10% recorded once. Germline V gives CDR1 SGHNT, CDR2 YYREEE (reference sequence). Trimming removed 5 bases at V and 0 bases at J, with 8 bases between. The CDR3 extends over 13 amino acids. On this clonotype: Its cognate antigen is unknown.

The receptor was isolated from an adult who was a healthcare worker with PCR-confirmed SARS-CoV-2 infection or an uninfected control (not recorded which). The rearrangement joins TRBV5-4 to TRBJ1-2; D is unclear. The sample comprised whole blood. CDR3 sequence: CASRRDSNYGYTF. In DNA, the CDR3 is TGTGCCAGCAGAAGGGATTCTAACTATGGCTACACCTTC.